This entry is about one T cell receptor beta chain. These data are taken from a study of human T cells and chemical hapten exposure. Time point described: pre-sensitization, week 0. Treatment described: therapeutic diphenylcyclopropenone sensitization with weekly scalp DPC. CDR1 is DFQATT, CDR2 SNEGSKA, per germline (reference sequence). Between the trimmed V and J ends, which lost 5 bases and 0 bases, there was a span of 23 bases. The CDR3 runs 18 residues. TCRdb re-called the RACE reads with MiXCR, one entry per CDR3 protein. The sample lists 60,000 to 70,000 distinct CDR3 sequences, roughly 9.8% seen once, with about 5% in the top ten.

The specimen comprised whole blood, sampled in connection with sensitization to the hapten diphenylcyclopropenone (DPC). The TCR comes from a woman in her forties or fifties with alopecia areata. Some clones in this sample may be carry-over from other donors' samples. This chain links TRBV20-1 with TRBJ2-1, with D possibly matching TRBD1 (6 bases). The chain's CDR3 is CSAQVRGPLGSSYNEQFF. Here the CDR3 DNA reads TGCAGTGCTCAAGTCAGGGGTCCCCTTGGTAGCTCCTACAATGAGCAGTTCTTC.